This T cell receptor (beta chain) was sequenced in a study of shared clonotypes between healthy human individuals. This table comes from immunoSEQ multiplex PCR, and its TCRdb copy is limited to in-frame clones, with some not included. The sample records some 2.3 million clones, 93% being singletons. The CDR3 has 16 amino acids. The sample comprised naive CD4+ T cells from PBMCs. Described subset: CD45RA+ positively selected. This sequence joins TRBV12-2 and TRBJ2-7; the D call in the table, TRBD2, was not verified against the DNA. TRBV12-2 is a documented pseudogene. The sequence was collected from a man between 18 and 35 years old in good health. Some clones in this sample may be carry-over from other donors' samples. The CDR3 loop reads CASRRRYGRRCCEQYF. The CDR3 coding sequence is TGTGCAAGTCGCCGGCGCTACGGGAGGCGGTGCTGTGAGCAGTACTTC.